The 28 T cell receptor beta chains below all came from one sample that was sequenced in a study of OX40 agonist ivuxolimab in advanced cancers. Clones were sequenced by immunoSEQ multiplex PCR, and TCRdb holds only the in-frame ones, with some missing. The sample records 60,000 to 75,000 clones, around 84% being singletons. The sequences come from CD4+ or CD8+ T cells sorted from blood, collected in a trial of the OX40 agonist ivuxolimab. These receptors were obtained from an adult with an advanced solid tumor such as melanoma, head and neck, liver or kidney cancer.

This chain connects TRBV5-1 to TRBJ1-4; possibly TRBD1 for D (6 bases). CDR1 SGHRS and CDR2 YFSETQ come from the germline V gene. The germline V and J ends were trimmed by 1 base and 0 bases, with 10 bases remaining between them. CDR3 length: 16 amino acids. The CDR3 DNA reads as TGCGCCAGCAGCTTGAGAGCAGGGGCAACTAATGAAAAACTGTTTTTT. Translation gives CASSLRAGATNEKLFF. Based on the CDR3 plus reference TRBV5-1 and TRBJ1-4, the full variable domain is KAGVTQTPRYLIKTRGQQVTLSCSPISGHRSVSWYQQTPGQGLQFLFEYFSETQRNKGNFPGRFSGRQFSNSRSEMNVSTLELGDSALYLCASSLRAGATNEKLFFGSGTQLSVL.

This chain joins TRBV6-4 and TRBJ1-5; D is perhaps TRBD1 (5 bases). Between the trimmed V and J ends, which lost 6 bases and 4 bases, there was a span of 10 bases. Germline loops: CDR1 MRHNA, CDR2 SNTAGT. The CDR3 spans 13 residues. The CDR3 bases are TGTGCCAGCAGCTGGGACGGTAATCAGCCCCAGCATTTT. It specifies CASSWDGNQPQHF.

V is TRBV7-8 and J is TRBJ1-2, with 9 bases fitting TRBD1. Germline V lookup: CDR1 SGHVS, CDR2 FQNEAQ. V was clipped by 5 bases and J by 8 bases; unmatched bases: 3. CDR3 length: 12 residues. The CDR3 DNA sequence: TGTGCCAGCAGCCCCGGGACAGGGGGCTACACCTTC. It encodes CASSPGTGGYTF.

The J gene is TRBJ2-2, the V gene TRBV10-3; no definite D call. V was cut by 3 bases and J by 0 bases, with 5 bases left in between. Germline V gene sequence: CDR1 ENHRY, CDR2 SYGVKD. The CDR3 extends over 14 amino acids. CDR3 amino acids: CAISETANTGELFF. DNA for the CDR3: TGTGCCATCAGTGAAACAGCGAACACCGGGGAGCTGTTTTTT.

This rearrangement joins TRBV19 to TRBJ1-1; 8 bases agree with TRBD1. This CDR3 contains 13 residues. J gave up 3 bases and V 10 bases, and 7 bases lay outside the gene matches. Germline lookup yields CDR1 LNHDA and CDR2 SQIVND (reference sequence). The CDR3 DNA reads TGTGCCACCCGCACGGACAGGGACACTGAAGCTTTCTTT. Its translation is CATRTDRDTEAFF.

The chain joins TRBV18 to TRBJ2-1; TRBD2 aligns across 12 bases. This CDR3 has 17 amino acids. The germline V gene has CDR1 KGHSH and CDR2 LQKENI. V was pared by 0 bases and J by 6 bases, with 6 bases of the junction left unmatched. Here the CDR3 DNA reads TGTGCCAGCTCACCACCGGTACTAGCGGGAGGTAGCAATGAGCAGTTCTTC. Its protein product is CASSPPVLAGGSNEQFF. Supplemented by reference TRBV18 and TRBJ2-1, the full variable domain reads NAGVMQNPRHLVRRRGQEARLRCSPMKGHSHVYWYRQLPEEGLKFMVYLQKENIIDESGMPKERFSAEFPKEGPSILRIQQVVRGDSAAYFCASSPPVLAGGSNEQFFGPGTRLTVL.

This chain uses TRBV4-1 with TRBJ1-5; D ambiguous. CDR1 is MGHRA, CDR2 YSYEKL, per germline. The V end lost 0 bases, the J end lost 4 bases, and 10 bases lay between the germline ends. There are 15 residues in the CDR3. CDR3 in amino acids: CASSQDSAGNQPQHF. CDR3 in DNA: TGCGCCAGCAGCCAAGATAGCGCGGGGAATCAGCCCCAGCATTTT.

V and J are TRBV11-2 and TRBJ2-1, with 9 bases aligning to TRBD2. CDR1 is SGHAT, CDR2 FQNNGV, per germline. Losses at the gene ends were 5 bases for V and 5 bases for J; bases not matched to a gene: 7. This CDR3 region has 15 residues. CDR3: CASSPGGGRDNEQFF. For the CDR3, the DNA is TGTGCCAGCAGCCCCGGTGGCGGGAGGGACAATGAGCAGTTCTTC.

The chain is built from TRBV5-6 and TRBJ2-7, with 8 positions matching TRBD2. This CDR3 spans 17 amino acids. CDR1 and CDR2 from the germline V gene are SGHDT and YYEEEE. V was clipped by 2 bases and J by 2 bases; unmatched bases: 12. CDR3 sequence (DNA): TGTGCCAGCAGCTTCTTATCCGGCGGGAGGCATCCCTACGAGCAGTACTTC. This translates into CASSFLSGGRHPYEQYF.

The count of this clone is one. The gene calls are TRBV27 and TRBJ2-2; 8 positions match TRBD2. The CDR3 sequence is 16 residues long. The ends lost 2 bases at V and 6 bases at J; junction bases unmatched: 8. Germline-derived CDR1 and CDR2 are MNHEY and SMNVEV (reference sequence). The CDR3 region is CASSLKAGAPPGELFF. The CDR3 region has the DNA TGTGCCAGCAGTTTAAAAGCGGGGGCCCCCCCCGGGGAGCTGTTTTTT.

The genes are TRBV28 and TRBJ1-4; 12 bases fit TRBD1. This CDR3 contains 19 residues. V lost 5 bases to trimming and J lost 8 bases; unmatched junction nucleotides: 18. Looked up from germline, CDR1 is MDHEN and CDR2 is SYDVKM. CDR3 nucleotide sequence: TGTGCCAGCAGTCCCTCATCCGGGACAGGGGGCTCAGTAAGGGAAAAACTGTTTTTT. It encodes CASSPSSGTGGSVREKLFF.

CDR3 nucleotide sequence: TGTGCCAGCAGTCGCCCGGACTGGAGGGACACTGAAGCTTTCTTT. It encodes CASSRPDWRDTEAFF. The V gene is TRBV6-5, the J gene TRBJ1-1; D is undetermined. CDR1 is MNHEY, CDR2 SVGAGI, per germline. The germline V and J ends were trimmed by 5 bases and 3 bases, with 16 bases remaining between them. This CDR3 region has 15 residues.

V is TRBV10-1 and J is TRBJ1-1; D may be TRBD1 (6 bases). The V gene lost 8 bases and the J gene lost 1 base, with 11 bases spanning the gap. Per the germline V gene, CDR1 is WNHNN and CDR2 is SYGVQD (reference sequence). The CDR3 consists of 13 residues. CDR3 DNA sequence: TGCGCCAGCGCGGGACACACGAACACTGAAGCTTTCTTT. Translating gives CASAGHTNTEAFF.

The chain employs TRBV18 and TRBJ1-1; TRBD1 is a possible D gene (5 bases). Germline CDR1 is KGHSH and CDR2 is LQKENI. The CDR3 sequence is 16 residues long. V lost 0 bases, J lost 1 base, and 12 bases lay in between. The CDR3, as DNA: TGTGCCAGCTCACCACCGGGACTTCCAGGGAACACTGAAGCTTTCTTT. This sequence encodes CASSPPGLPGNTEAFF.

The chain recombines TRBV5-6 with TRBJ1-1; D call uncertain. With 2 bases removed from V and 4 bases from J, the gap between germline ends came to 9 bases. Germline V gene data show CDR1 as SGHDT and CDR2 as YYEEEE. The CDR3 loop spans 13 amino acids. The CDR3 coding sequence is TGTGCCAGCAGCTTCCTCGGGGTCACTGAAGCTTTCTTT. Its protein is CASSFLGVTEAFF.

This chain connects TRBV6-1 to TRBJ1-1; 8 nucleotides match TRBD1. Germline V gene data show CDR1 as MNHNS and CDR2 as SASEGT. The CDR3 has 13 residues. The J segment lost 1 base and the V segment lost 8 bases, leaving 3 bases of the junction unmatched. This chain's CDR3 is CASHRGKNTEAFF. The CDR3, as DNA: TGTGCCAGCCACAGGGGGAAGAACACTGAAGCTTTCTTT.

The J gene is TRBJ2-2, the V gene TRBV9; 7 bases map to TRBD1. The V gene's germline CDR1 is SGDLS and CDR2 YYNGEE. The CDR3 length is 16 residues. V was pared by 0 bases and J by 1 base, with 3 bases of the junction left unmatched. The CDR3 loop reads CASSVVPGGNTGELFF. CDR3 bases: TGTGCCAGCAGCGTAGTTCCAGGGGGGAACACCGGGGAGCTGTTTTTT.

This sequence joins TRBV5-4 and TRBJ1-2, with D perhaps matching TRBD1 (5 bases). Deletions cut 7 bases from V and 8 bases from J, with 24 bases between. The CDR3 is 15 residues long. Germline CDR1 is SGHNT and CDR2 is YYREEE (reference sequence). Here the CDR3 DNA reads TGTGCCAGCTCCAGAGACGGGGGGGGATTAGGAGGCTACACCTTC. This codes for CASSRDGGGLGGYTF.

The chain joins TRBV18 to TRBJ2-1, with TRBD2 identical over 7 bases. CDR3 length: 16 amino acids. Germline V gene data show CDR1 as KGHSH and CDR2 as LQKENI. V was pared by 0 bases and J by 5 bases, with 7 bases of the junction left unmatched. The CDR3 sequence is CASSPPGFSGHNEQFF. The CDR3 DNA reads as TGTGCCAGCTCACCACCGGGATTTAGCGGGCACAATGAGCAGTTCTTC.

The chain carries TRBV28 and TRBJ1-4; D gene uncertain. This CDR3 comprises 13 residues. Germline V CDR1 and CDR2: MDHEN, SYDVKM. V gave up 9 bases and J gave up 6 bases, with 14 bases separating them. The CDR3 region has the DNA TGTGCCAGTACGATTAGGTTAGATGAAAAACTGTTTTTT. Translated, it gives CASTIRLDEKLFF.

This clone was observed once. The J gene is TRBJ1-1, the V gene TRBV5-1; no reliable D call. The V end lost 4 bases, the J end lost 3 bases, and 13 bases lay between the germline ends. CDR1 and CDR2 from the germline V gene are SGHRS and YFSETQ. The CDR3 is 14 residues long. The CDR3 sequence: CASSPLSGDTEAFF. The CDR3 DNA reads as TGCGCCAGCAGCCCGCTCTCTGGGGACACTGAAGCTTTCTTT.

The V call is TRBV5-4, the J call TRBJ2-1; either TRBD1 or TRBD2 may supply D (5 bases each). Germline loops: CDR1 SGHNT, CDR2 YYREEE (reference sequence). Trimming pared 4 bases from V and 0 bases from J, leaving 11 bases between. This CDR3 is 15 amino acids long. Written as DNA, the CDR3 is TGTGCCAGCAGCGGGTGGGGGAGCTCCTACAATGAGCAGTTCTTC. It encodes CASSGWGSSYNEQFF.

This clone was seen a few times. This rearrangement joins TRBV30 to TRBJ1-4; D remains unclear. The germline V gene has CDR1 GTSNPN and CDR2 SVGIG (reference sequence). The CDR3 loop spans 11 amino acids. The V and J ends lost 7 bases and 14 bases respectively, with 17 bases between them. CDR3 in amino acids: CAFRRWEGLFF. In DNA, the CDR3 is TGTGCCTTCCGTAGGTGGGAAGGGCTGTTTTTT.

V is TRBV19 and J is TRBJ2-1; TRBD2 matches at 7 bases. The CDR3 spans 16 residues. The trim removed 2 bases at V and 3 bases at J, leaving 7 bases unmatched. Germline V CDR1 and CDR2: LNHDA, SQIVND (reference sequence). The DNA of the CDR3 is TGTGCCAGTAGTATAAGGAGCGGGGCTAACTACAATGAGCAGTTCTTC. This sequence encodes CASSIRSGANYNEQFF.

CDR3 DNA sequence: TGCGCCAGCAGCTTCTTTCGCGGGAGGGCCGGGAACACCGGGGAGCTGTTTTTT. This codes for CASSFFRGRAGNTGELFF. V is TRBV5-1 and J is TRBJ2-2, with TRBD2 matching 9 bases. The V gene end was trimmed by 2 bases and the J gene end by 1 base; junction bases not matched to a gene: 9. In germline, CDR1 is SGHRS, CDR2 YFSETQ. The CDR3 spans 18 residues.

This clone was observed a few times. The chain is built from TRBV11-2 and TRBJ2-6, with D possibly being TRBD1 (6 bases). Germline-derived CDR1 and CDR2 are SGHAT and FQNNGV. V lost 0 bases to trimming and J lost 2 bases, with 11 bases between them. The CDR3 contains 17 residues. The CDR3 DNA reads as TGTGCCAGCAGCTTAGAGGTTTGGGGGCCTGGGGCCAACGTCCTGACTTTC. As protein: CASSLEVWGPGANVLTF.

As for this clone: The identical CDR3 is also encoded by other nucleotide sequences in the sample. This chain uses TRBV4-3 with TRBJ1-2; 9 nucleotides match TRBD1. Losses at the gene ends were 4 bases for V and 2 bases for J; bases not matched to a gene: 2. The length of the CDR3 is 14 residues. Germline loops: CDR1 LGHNA, CDR2 YSLEER. The CDR3 loop is CASSRDRANYGYTF. DNA of the CDR3: TGCGCCAGCAGCCGGGACAGGGCCAACTATGGCTACACCTTC.

The chain has TRBV28 and TRBJ1-1; 11 nucleotides line up with TRBD1. Trimming removed 6 bases from V and 8 bases from J; junction bases left unmatched: 8. The CDR3 totals 14 residues. Germline assignment: CDR1 MDHEN and CDR2 SYDVKM. CDR3 region: CASRGTGGILEAFF. For the CDR3, the DNA is TGTGCCAGCAGGGGGACAGGGGGGATTCTGGAAGCTTTCTTT.